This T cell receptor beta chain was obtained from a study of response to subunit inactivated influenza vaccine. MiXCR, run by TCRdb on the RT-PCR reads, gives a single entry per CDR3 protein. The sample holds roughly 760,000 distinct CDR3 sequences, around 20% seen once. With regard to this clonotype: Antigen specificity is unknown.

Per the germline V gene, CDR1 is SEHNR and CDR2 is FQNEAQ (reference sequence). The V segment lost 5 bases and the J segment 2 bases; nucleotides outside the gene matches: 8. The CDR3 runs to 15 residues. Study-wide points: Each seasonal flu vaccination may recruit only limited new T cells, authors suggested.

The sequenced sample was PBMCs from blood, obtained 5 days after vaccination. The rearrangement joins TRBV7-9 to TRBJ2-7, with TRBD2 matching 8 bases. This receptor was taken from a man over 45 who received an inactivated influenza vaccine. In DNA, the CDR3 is TGTGCCAGCAGCGTAAGCGGGAGTTGGGCCTACGAGCAGTACTTC. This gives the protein CASSVSGSWAYEQYF.